A single sample gave rise to the 29 T cell receptor beta chains below, sequenced in a study of Graves' ophthalmopathy and Graves' hyperthyroidism. Amplification of TCR beta CDR3 regions used RNA transcripts. The first-round RT-PCR employed HTBI primers together with the Qiagen OneStep RT-PCR kit. A multiplex PCR was then performed as the second round. From the multiplex PCR reads, TCRdb called clonotypes with MiXCR, one entry per CDR3 protein. The sample lists roughly 610,000 distinct CDR3 sequences; approximately 21% were seen once. Sequencing was done on a sample of peripheral blood. These receptors were taken from a woman aged 18 to 35 with stable Graves' hyperthyroidism. Some clones in this sample may be carry-over from other donors' samples.

The table lists this clonotype with a count of one. V usage is TRBV2 and J usage is TRBJ1-3; D is undetermined. The CDR3 has 16 residues. Trimming pared 0 bases from V and 4 bases from J, leaving 13 bases between. Germline-derived CDR1 and CDR2 are SNHLY and FYNNEI. The CDR3 DNA follows: TGTGCCAGCAGTGAAGCGGGGATCCGGACCGGAAACACCATATATTTT. It encodes CASSEAGIRTGNTIYF.

This clonotype was picked up many times. This chain links TRBV20-1 with TRBJ1-2, with D possibly TRBD1 on 6 matching bases. CDR1 and CDR2 from the germline V gene are DFQATT and SNEGSKA (reference sequence). The CDR3 runs 16 residues. Trimming pared 5 bases from V and 1 base from J, leaving 20 bases between. DNA of the CDR3: TGCAGTGCTGCCGGGGGGGGGGCATCTGGTAACTATGGCTACACCTTC. Translating gives CSAAGGGASGNYGYTF.

There are many counts of this clonotype. The rearrangement uses TRBV28 and TRBJ1-2; the match to TRBD1 covers 8 bases. The CDR3 runs 16 residues. V shed 5 bases and J 4 bases; nucleotides not matched to a gene: 12. CDR1 MDHEN and CDR2 SYDVKM come from the germline V gene. The CDR3 protein is CASSPEMDRVGYGYTF. CDR3 nucleotides: TGTGCCAGCAGTCCCGAAATGGACAGGGTCGGCTATGGCTACACCTTC.

This clonotype was counted at least ten times. The chain has TRBV12-3 or TRBV12-4 and TRBJ1-2, with 8 bases identical to TRBD1. This CDR3 is 15 amino acids long. Trimming took 3 bases from V and 7 from J; bases not matched to a gene: 10. CDR3 protein: CASSFATGEESGYTF. As DNA, the CDR3 is TGTGCCAGCAGTTTCGCGACAGGGGAAGAGAGTGGCTACACCTTC.

The CDR3 is CASSPDRETTGELFF. CDR3 nucleotides: TGTGCCAGCAGCCCCGACAGGGAGACCACCGGGGAGCTGTTTTTT. The rearrangement links TRBV7-3 to TRBJ2-2, with 7 bases fitting TRBD1. CDR1 and CDR2 from the germline V gene are SGHTA and FQGTGA. CDR3 length equals 15 residues. After removal of 5 bases from V and 4 bases from J, the junction contained 7 bases not matched to a gene.

This clonotype was observed at least ten times. The chain joins TRBV27 to TRBJ1-1; 9 bases are shared with TRBD1. Germline lookup yields CDR1 MNHEY and CDR2 SMNVEV (reference sequence). V shed 8 bases, J shed 6 bases, and the junction held 13 bases outside the gene matches. The CDR3 contains 15 residues. CDR3 bases: TGTGCCAGCTCCACACCGGGACAGGGAATGGCTGAAGCTTTCTTT. It yields the protein CASSTPGQGMAEAFF.

This clonotype was counted only a few times. The rearrangement uses TRBV6-4 and TRBJ1-2; D call uncertain. CDR3 length: 15 amino acids. The ends were cut back, 3 bases at V and 0 bases at J, with 11 bases in the middle. Germline V gives CDR1 MRHNA, CDR2 SNTAGT. The CDR3 DNA is TGTGCCAGCAGTGAAACAGAAGCTTCTAACTATGGCTACACCTTC. It translates to CASSETEASNYGYTF.

This clonotype was detected many times. This may come from a read error, since a much larger clone is one base off. The chain carries TRBV6-5 and TRBJ1-1; D unresolved. The CDR3 is 13 amino acids. V dropped 4 bases and J dropped 1 base, with 7 bases sitting between them. The germline gives CDR1 MNHEY, CDR2 SVGAGI. CDR3 bases: TGTGCCAGCAGTTGGGAGGGGAACACTGAAGCTTTCTTT. Translation gives CASSWEGNTEAFF.

This clonotype was detected many times. The chain links TRBV6-5 to TRBJ2-7; 10 nucleotides match TRBD1. V lost 8 bases to trimming and J lost 3 bases; unmatched junction nucleotides: 7. The germline V gene encodes CDR1 MNHEY and CDR2 SVGAGI. The CDR3 has 14 amino acids. The CDR3 DNA is TGTGCCAGCGCCCGGGACAGGGGTGACTACGAGCAGTACTTC. It encodes CASARDRGDYEQYF.

The genes are TRBV2 and TRBJ2-5; 7 bases map to TRBD1. Germline values: CDR1 SNHLY, CDR2 FYNNEI. Unmatched junction bases numbered 6, after V lost 6 bases and J lost 5 bases. The CDR3 is 13 amino acids. The CDR3 loop reads CASRTTGSETQYF. The CDR3 nucleotides are TGTGCCAGCAGGACGACAGGGAGCGAGACCCAGTACTTC. The entire variable domain, with the rest obtained from reference TRBV2 and TRBJ2-5, is as follows: EPEVTQTPSHQVTQMGQEVILRCVPISNHLYFYWYRQILGQKVEFLVSFYNNEISEKSEIFDDQFSVERPDGSNFTLKIRSTKLEDSAMYFCASRTTGSETQYFGPGTRLLVL.

In its sample, this clonotype was seen many times. The chain recombines TRBV2 with TRBJ1-1; D gene uncertain. The CDR3 extends over 13 amino acids. Trimming took 2 bases from V and 5 from J, leaving 9 bases between them. Germline V lookup: CDR1 SNHLY, CDR2 FYNNEI. The chain's CDR3 is CASSEMIGTEAFF. DNA of the CDR3: TGTGCCAGCAGTGAAATGATTGGGACTGAAGCTTTCTTT.

This clonotype was seen repeatedly, ten times or more. The rearrangement links TRBV20-1 to TRBJ2-7, with TRBD1 matching over 10 bases. Per the germline V gene, CDR1 is DFQATT and CDR2 is SNEGSKA (reference sequence). V dropped 6 bases and J dropped 4; count of bases not matched to a gene: 9. There are 14 residues in the CDR3. CDR3 in DNA: TGCAGTGCGAGCCGGACAGGGGGTTGGTACGAGCAGTACTTC. It specifies CSASRTGGWYEQYF.

This clonotype was observed a few times. This sequence joins TRBV6-1 and TRBJ2-6, with D perhaps matching TRBD1 (5 bases). The ends were cut back, 2 bases at V and 0 bases at J, with 14 bases in the middle. The V gene's germline CDR1 is MNHNS and CDR2 SASEGT. The CDR3 has 18 amino acids. The CDR3 reads CASSEPDSSSSGANVLTF. The CDR3 nucleotides read TGTGCCAGCAGTGAACCCGACAGTTCTAGCTCTGGGGCCAACGTCCTGACTTTC.

This clonotype was seen at least ten times. J is TRBJ2-7 and V is TRBV11-2, with 12 bases matching TRBD2. Germline V CDR1 and CDR2: SGHAT, FQNNGV. This CDR3 region has 15 residues. The V gene end was trimmed by 5 bases and the J gene end by 0 bases; junction bases not matched to a gene: 2. The CDR3 DNA follows: TGTGCCAGCAGCCGGACTAGCGGGACCTCCTACGAGCAGTACTTC. It specifies CASSRTSGTSYEQYF.

The rearrangement joins TRBV6-1 to TRBJ1-2, with no clear D. V was pared by 8 bases and J by 0 bases, with 10 bases between. This CDR3 region has 13 residues. CDR1 and CDR2 (germline): MNHNS, SASEGT. CDR3 in DNA: TGTGCCAGCCGGCAGCGATCTAACTATGGCTACACCTTC. It encodes CASRQRSNYGYTF.

The V and J genes are TRBV12-3 or TRBV12-4 and TRBJ1-2, with D unclear. The V end lost 3 bases, the J end lost 2 bases, and 10 bases lay between the germline ends. CDR3 length equals 14 residues. In nucleotides, the CDR3 is TGTGCCAGCAGTTTTAACAGCCGAAACTATGGCTACACCTTC. Its protein product is CASSFNSRNYGYTF.

Ten or more counts support this clonotype. The J gene is TRBJ1-5, the V gene TRBV28; perhaps TRBD1 as D (5 bases). V was trimmed by 7 bases and J by 0 bases, leaving 25 bases between them. Germline CDR1 MDHEN, CDR2 SYDVKM. The CDR3 is 19 residues long. The CDR3 loop is CASTLRSRALVYSNQPQHF. Here the CDR3 DNA reads TGTGCCAGCACCCTCCGTAGCAGGGCACTCGTTTATAGCAATCAGCCCCAGCATTTT.

This clonotype was detected ten times or more. The chain has TRBV5-1 and TRBJ2-7; no definite D call. CDR1 is SGHRS, CDR2 YFSETQ, per germline. The V end was cut by 4 bases, the J end by 7 bases, with 15 bases between. CDR3 size: 13 residues. The CDR3 coding sequence is TGCGCCAGCAGCCCGCGAGCTGGGTTTGAGCAGTACTTC. It encodes CASSPRAGFEQYF.

This clonotype was counted many times. The CDR3 nucleotides read TGTGCCAGCAGTTCCGGGACAGCCTATTATGGCTACACCTTC. It is translated as CASSSGTAYYGYTF. J is TRBJ1-2 and V is TRBV27; 7 bases are shared with TRBD1. V gave up 4 bases and J gave up 5 bases; unmatched junction bases: 7. Per germline, CDR1 MNHEY and CDR2 SMNVEV (reference sequence). CDR3 length equals 14 residues.

This clonotype occurred many times. The chain recombines TRBV6-1 with TRBJ2-6, with 7 bases aligning to TRBD1. CDR1 and CDR2 (germline): MNHNS, SASEGT. This CDR3 is 14 amino acids long. V lost 11 bases to trimming and J lost 0 bases; unmatched junction nucleotides: 4. This CDR3 is CASRGNSGANVLTF. The CDR3 DNA is TGTGCCTCCAGGGGGAACTCTGGGGCCAACGTCCTGACTTTC.

This clonotype was recorded at least ten times. In this CDR3 the conserved last residue, phenylalanine or tryptophan, is missing, so a read error is likely. The limits of the CDR3 on the DNA are not certain, so only TCRdb's listed CDR3 is given. V gene TRBV28 combines with J gene TRBJ1-1; the D call TRBD1 from the table was never checked on the DNA. The V gene's germline CDR1 is MDHEN and CDR2 SYDVKM. From its first to its last residue, the CDR3 has 12 amino acids. CDR3 region: CASNTAGTTTYV.

As concerns this clonotype: A much larger clone lies one base from this, so it may be a read error. This chain links TRBV13 with TRBJ2-7, with D maybe TRBD2 (7 bases). The V gene's germline CDR1 is PRHDT and CDR2 FYEKMQ (reference sequence). There are 14 residues in the CDR3. CDR3 protein: CAISPRGGRTEQYF. The DNA of the CDR3 is TGTGCCATCAGCCCGAGGGGGGGCAGGACCGAGCAGTACTTC.

This clonotype appeared many times. CDR3: CASNLGETGELFF. In DNA, the CDR3 is TGTGCCAGCAACTTAGGGGAAACCGGGGAGCTGTTTTTT. The genes are TRBV12-3 or TRBV12-4 and TRBJ2-2, with D possibly matching TRBD1 (5 bases). V was shortened by 7 bases and J by 5 bases, with 11 bases between the two germline ends. This CDR3 spans 13 amino acids.

This clonotype occurred many times. This chain connects TRBV11-2 to TRBJ1-5; no clear D gene. This CDR3 region has 13 residues. Germline CDR1 reads SGHAT; CDR2 reads FQNNGV. Between the trimmed V and J ends, which lost 0 bases and 6 bases, there was a span of 6 bases. The CDR3 DNA sequence: TGTGCCAGCAGCTTAGATCAGGTTCAGCCCCAGCATTTT. Translating gives CASSLDQVQPQHF. Looking up the rest from reference TRBV11-2 and TRBJ1-5 gives the full variable domain: EAGVAQSPRYKIIEKRQSVAFWCNPISGHATLYWYQQILGQGPKLLIQFQNNGVVDDSQLPKDRFSAERLKGVDSTLKIQPAKLEDSAVYLCASSLDQVQPQHFGDGTRLSIL.

The V and J genes are TRBV30 and TRBJ1-1, with D perhaps TRBD1 (5 bases). This CDR3 comprises 12 residues. Germline V gene lookup returns CDR1 GTSNPN and CDR2 SVGIG (reference sequence). Trimming removed 5 bases at V and 7 bases at J, with 14 bases between. CDR3 sequence (DNA): TGTGCCTGGGGGCCAGGGCCACGTGAAGCTTTCTTT. It yields the protein CAWGPGPREAFF.

This clonotype was detected many times. The rearrangement joins TRBV9 to TRBJ1-2; unclear D gene. CDR1 and CDR2 from the germline V gene are SGDLS and YYNGEE. This CDR3 is built from 11 residues. Trimming cost V 4 bases and J 9 bases, with 10 bases left between them. The CDR3 sequence: CASSSRGSYTF. DNA of the CDR3: TGTGCCAGCAGCTCGCGTGGGAGCTACACCTTC. Full variable domain (remainder filled in from reference TRBV9 and TRBJ1-2): DSGVTQTPKHLITATGQRVTLRCSPRSGDLSVYWYQQSLDQGLQFLIQYYNGEERAKGNILERFSAQQFPDLHSELNLSSLELGDSALYFCASSSRGSYTFGSGTRLTVV.

In this sample, this clonotype turned up many times. This chain uses TRBV6-4 with TRBJ1-2, with D maybe TRBD1 (5 bases). The ends were cut back, 10 bases at V and 0 bases at J, with 33 bases in the middle. Germline CDR1 reads MRHNA; CDR2 reads SNTAGT. This CDR3 has 20 residues. The CDR3 here is CATRWGESISDEIANYGYTF. CDR3 nucleotides: TGTGCCACCCGATGGGGCGAGTCAATCTCCGACGAGATAGCTAACTATGGCTACACCTTC.

This clonotype was observed at least ten times. This likely comes from a read error, as the CDR3 has no conserved phenylalanine or tryptophan at its end. J is TRBJ1-2 and V is TRBV12-3 or TRBV12-4, with 7 bases aligning to TRBD1. With V trimmed by 5 bases and J by 4 bases, 10 bases remained unmatched. The CDR3 loop spans 15 amino acids. CDR3 sequence: CASSKDRSFPYGYTL. The CDR3 coding sequence is TGTGCCAGCAGTAAGGACAGGAGCTTTCCCTATGGCTACACCCTC.

This clonotype came up many times. The gene calls are TRBV11-2 and TRBJ1-2; D remains unclear. The CDR3 totals 12 residues. Per the germline V gene, CDR1 is SGHAT and CDR2 is FQNNGV. V was cut by 5 bases and J by 8 bases, with 12 bases left in between. The CDR3 spells CASSPGPGGYTF. CDR3 DNA sequence: TGTGCCAGCAGCCCCGGGCCGGGGGGCTACACCTTC. The entire variable domain, with the rest obtained from reference TRBV11-2 and TRBJ1-2, is as follows: EAGVAQSPRYKIIEKRQSVAFWCNPISGHATLYWYQQILGQGPKLLIQFQNNGVVDDSQLPKDRFSAERLKGVDSTLKIQPAKLEDSAVYLCASSPGPGGYTFGSGTRLTVV.